This T cell receptor (beta chain) was captured in a study of blood T cells in healthy people across ages. Study results and limitations: Correlation between TCR beta diversity and naive T cell percentage was strong.

Note on this clonotype: Antigen: not known.

It was with a sample-barcoded 5' primer and a J-beta primer mix that a second PCR of about 7 to 12 cycles was run. The authors tagged each cDNA molecule using a template-switch adaptor with 12 random nucleotides. In TCRdb, the 5' RACE reads were re-called with MiXCR into one record per CDR3 protein. Of about 1.4 million distinct CDR3 sequences listed, roughly 64% are singletons. The germline V and J ends were trimmed by 1 base and 3 bases, with 13 bases remaining between them. Germline V gene lookup returns CDR1 SGHNT and CDR2 YYREEE (reference sequence). The CDR3 loop spans 15 amino acids. Sequencing was done on a sample of blood. The J gene is TRBJ1-2, the V gene TRBV5-4; D unclear. This TCR derives from a man aged 18 to 29 in good health. As DNA, the CDR3 is TGTGCCAGCAGCTTGTTTAGAGGTTCTTACTATGGCTACACCTTC. It specifies CASSLFRGSYYGYTF.